This T cell receptor beta chain was documented in a study of blood T cell repertoires in COVID-19. Study context: COVID-19 samples collected from the United States, Italy and Spain covered acute and convalescent phases. The analysed material was cDNA or gDNA that came from T cells, B-cell-depleted T cells, or PBMCs.

As processed by the authors: Reference gene primer amplification gave estimated nucleated cell counts. Only in-frame clones appear in the TCRdb table, and some are missing; sequencing was by immunoSEQ multiplex PCR. The DNA gave D and trimming, while V, J and clone size come from that table. This sample has approximately 270,000 clones, with 86% found just once. V dropped 7 bases and J dropped 5; count of bases not matched to a gene: 4. CDR1 and CDR2 from the germline V gene are SGHVS and FQNEAQ. CDR3 length: 13 amino acids. The chain couples TRBV7-8 to TRBJ2-5, with TRBD2 matching 10 bases. Input material: peripheral blood. The clonotype was recovered from a man aged 35 to 55 with active or convalescent COVID-19. DNA of the CDR3: TGTGCCAGCACTAGCGGGAGCTTGGAGACCCAGTACTTC. Its translation: CASTSGSLETQYF.